This TCR beta chain was sequenced during a study of blood T cell repertoires in COVID-19. Study-wide background: Nucleic acid was either cDNA or gDNA, and it came from T cells, B-cell-depleted T cells, or PBMCs.

With 3 bases removed from V and 5 bases from J, the gap between germline ends came to 20 bases. Germline assignment: CDR1 SEHNR and CDR2 FQNEAQ (reference sequence). This CDR3 region has 17 residues. Recovered status applied to Cohort 3 donors who had two consecutive negative PCRs. It also applied to those with clearance or with symptom resolution. Sequencing was performed with immunoSEQ multiplex PCR; in TCRdb, only in-frame clones are kept and a portion is missing. The repertoire includes some 270,000 clones, around 81% of them detected once, and 3.4% sits in the top ten. The chain employs TRBV7-9 and TRBJ2-1, with D tentatively TRBD2 (8 bases). The TCR originated in a man in his forties or fifties who had recovered from COVID-19. The sequenced material came from PBMCs or T cells enriched from blood (not recorded which). The CDR3 reads CASSFRRRGDSHNEQFF. CDR3 nucleotides: TGTGCCAGCAGCTTTAGGAGGCGGGGGGACAGCCACAATGAGCAGTTCTTC.